A single sample gave rise to the 16 T cell receptor beta chains below, sequenced in a study of blood T cell repertoires in COVID-19. Assay: immunoSEQ multiplex PCR; the TCRdb copy retains only in-frame clones and omits some. The profile shows under 150,000 clones, around 85% of them singletons. The sample was peripheral blood. These receptors were obtained from a woman aged 60-75 years with COVID-19, enrolled during active disease.

The chain is built from TRBV20-1 and TRBJ2-6, with TRBD1 identical over 7 bases. The germline gives CDR1 DFQATT, CDR2 SNEGSKA (reference sequence). The CDR3 is 16 amino acids. The trim removed 3 bases at V and 0 bases at J, leaving 5 bases unmatched. The CDR3 DNA reads as TGCAGTGCTAGTCGCAACAGGGGCTCTGGGGCCAACGTCCTGACTTTC. This codes for CSASRNRGSGANVLTF.

The chain couples TRBV18 to TRBJ2-7; 7 bases line up with TRBD1. CDR3 length: 13 amino acids. In germline, CDR1 is KGHSH, CDR2 LQKENI. The V segment lost 5 bases and the J segment 3 bases; nucleotides outside the gene matches: 4. The DNA for the CDR3 is TGTGCCAGCTCAGTTGGACAGGTCTACGAGCAGTACTTC. Its protein product is CASSVGQVYEQYF.

This sequence joins TRBV7-3 and TRBJ2-7; 9 bases are a match to TRBD1. The junction had 1 base not matched to a gene; V was cut back by 1 base and J by 3 bases. Germline-derived CDR1 and CDR2 are SGHTA and FQGTGA. The CDR3 totals 14 residues. This CDR3 is CASSLMGQGYEQYF. The CDR3 nucleotides read TGTGCCAGCAGCTTAATGGGACAGGGCTACGAGCAGTACTTC.

The CDR3 coding sequence is TGTGCCAGCAGTTTGCCCAGAGAAGCTTTCTTT. As protein: CASSLPREAFF. The genes are TRBV28 and TRBJ1-1; D gene unclear. This CDR3 has 11 residues. The ends were cut back, 3 bases at V and 8 bases at J, with 7 bases in the middle. Germline V gives CDR1 MDHEN, CDR2 SYDVKM.

This chain links TRBV2 with TRBJ2-5; 7 positions match TRBD1. With V trimmed by 10 bases and J by 4 bases, 12 bases remained unmatched. Germline-derived CDR1 and CDR2 are SNHLY and FYNNEI. This CDR3 is 14 amino acids long. The CDR3 reads CATTLRQGTETQYF. In DNA form, the CDR3 reads TGTGCCACCACCCTACGACAGGGAACAGAGACCCAGTACTTC.

The rearrangement uses TRBV11-2 and TRBJ1-3, with D perhaps matching TRBD1 (5 bases). The CDR3 consists of 14 residues. V was trimmed by 0 bases and J by 4 bases, leaving 7 bases between them. Germline CDR1 SGHAT, CDR2 FQNNGV. In nucleotides, the CDR3 is TGTGCCAGCAGCTTAGACAGGGTGGGAAACACCATATATTTT. Its translation: CASSLDRVGNTIYF.

J is TRBJ2-7 and V is TRBV2, with TRBD2 matching over 10 bases. The CDR3 loop spans 14 amino acids. V was clipped by 5 bases and J by 2 bases; unmatched bases: 3. CDR1 and CDR2 (germline): SNHLY, FYNNEI. The chain's CDR3 is CASSRLAGPYEQYF. In DNA, the CDR3 is TGTGCCAGCAGTCGACTAGCGGGTCCCTACGAGCAGTACTTC.

This chain links TRBV7-3 with TRBJ2-1; 9 bases are shared with TRBD2. Germline loops: CDR1 SGHTA, CDR2 FQGTGA. The CDR3 extends over 16 amino acids. J was trimmed by 0 bases and V by 3 bases; bases with no gene match: 3. CDR3 region: CASSFDSGGSYNEQFF. CDR3 nucleotide sequence: TGTGCCAGCAGCTTCGATAGCGGGGGCTCCTACAATGAGCAGTTCTTC.

The rearrangement joins TRBV18 to TRBJ1-5, with 8 bases fitting TRBD1. CDR1 is KGHSH and CDR2 is LQKENI in the germline V gene. The CDR3 runs 17 residues. The trim removed 5 bases at V and 0 bases at J, leaving 9 bases unmatched. The CDR3 spells CASSSLDRDNSNQPQHF. DNA of the CDR3: TGTGCCAGCTCATCCCTGGACAGGGACAATAGCAATCAGCCCCAGCATTTT. Complete variable domain (other parts from reference TRBV18 and TRBJ1-5): NAGVMQNPRHLVRRRGQEARLRCSPMKGHSHVYWYRQLPEEGLKFMVYLQKENIIDESGMPKERFSAEFPKEGPSILRIQQVVRGDSAAYFCASSSLDRDNSNQPQHFGDGTRLSIL.

The gene calls are TRBV6-2 or TRBV6-3 and TRBJ1-4; 10 bases fit TRBD1. After removal of 6 bases from V and 5 bases from J, the junction contained 12 bases not matched to a gene. CDR1 and CDR2 from the germline V gene are MNHEY and SVGEGT. This CDR3 is built from 17 residues. The CDR3 DNA is TGTGCCAGCAGCTCCGGGACAGGGGCCGTACGAAATGAAAAACTGTTTTTT. Translated: CASSSGTGAVRNEKLFF.

The chain has TRBV6-2 or TRBV6-3 and TRBJ2-7; no firm D call. The V gene's germline CDR1 is MNHEY and CDR2 SVGEGT. V was cut by 4 bases and J by 7 bases, with 8 bases left in between. The CDR3 extends over 11 amino acids. CDR3 nucleotides: TGTGCCAGCAGTTCTACTTGGGAGCAGTACTTC. Translated, it gives CASSSTWEQYF.

The rearrangement links TRBV30 to TRBJ1-1; 7 positions agree with TRBD1. This CDR3 has 15 amino acids. Germline CDR1 GTSNPN, CDR2 SVGIG (reference sequence). V lost 4 bases to trimming and J lost 1 base; unmatched junction nucleotides: 9. The CDR3 protein is CAWTHSGTENTEAFF. DNA of the CDR3: TGTGCCTGGACCCACTCCGGGACAGAGAACACTGAAGCTTTCTTT.

This clone was detected only once. For the CDR3, the DNA is TGCGCCAGCAGCTTGTTGTCGGGGGGGTACAATGAGCAGTTCTTC. Encoded protein: CASSLLSGGYNEQFF. The chain combines TRBV5-1 with TRBJ2-1, with TRBD2 matching over 8 bases. V trimming: 1 base; J trimming: 4 bases; junction bases outside the gene matches: 4. The germline gives CDR1 SGHRS, CDR2 YFSETQ. CDR3 length: 15 amino acids.

The CDR3 is CASSTRQGETQYF. The CDR3, as DNA: TGTGCCAGCAGTACCCGACAGGGTGAGACCCAGTACTTC. The V and J genes are TRBV12-3 or TRBV12-4 and TRBJ2-5, with 7 bases aligning to TRBD1. This CDR3 is 13 amino acids long. V gave up 5 bases and J gave up 5 bases; unmatched junction bases: 5.

This clone was recorded once. In DNA, the CDR3 is TGTGCCAGCAGCGGAGGCTACACTGAAGCTTTCTTT. Its translation is CASSGGYTEAFF. The V call is TRBV3-1 (or the pseudogene TRBV3-2), the J call TRBJ1-1; unclear D gene. CDR1 and CDR2 from the germline V gene are LGHDT and YNNKEL (reference sequence). Trimming cost V 5 bases and J 3 bases, with 7 bases left between them. This CDR3 region has 12 residues.

This rearrangement joins TRBV19 to TRBJ2-7, with D possibly TRBD2 on 5 matching bases. The CDR3 runs to 14 residues. V was cut by 8 bases and J by 3 bases, with 17 bases left in between. From germline, CDR1 is LNHDA and CDR2 SQIVND (reference sequence). CDR3 coding DNA: TGTGCCAGTGCCCGAGAAAGAGAGGGCTACGAGCAGTACTTC. Its translation: CASAREREGYEQYF. The whole variable domain, remainder taken from reference TRBV19 and TRBJ2-7, is DGGITQSPKYLFRKEGQNVTLSCEQNLNHDAMYWYRQDPGQGLRLIYYSQIVNDFQKGDIAEGYSVSREKKESFPLTVTSAQKNPTAFYLCASAREREGYEQYFGPGTRLTVT.